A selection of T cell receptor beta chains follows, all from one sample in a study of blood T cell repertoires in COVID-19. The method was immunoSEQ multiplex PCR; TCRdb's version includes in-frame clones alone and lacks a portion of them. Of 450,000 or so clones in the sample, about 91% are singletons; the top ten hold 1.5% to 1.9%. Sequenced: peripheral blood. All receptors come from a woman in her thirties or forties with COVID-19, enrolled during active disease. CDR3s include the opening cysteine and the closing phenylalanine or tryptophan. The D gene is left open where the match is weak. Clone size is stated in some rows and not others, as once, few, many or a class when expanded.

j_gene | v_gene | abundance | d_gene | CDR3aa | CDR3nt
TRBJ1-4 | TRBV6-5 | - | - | CASALGGPNEKLFF | TGTGCCAGCGCCCTCGGCGGTCCTAATGAAAAACTGTTTTTT
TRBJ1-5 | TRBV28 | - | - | CASSFGEGGGQPQHF | TGTGCCAGCAGTTTCGGGGAGGGAGGGGGACAGCCCCAGCATTTT
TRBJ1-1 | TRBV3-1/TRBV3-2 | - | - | CASSLAGGTEAFF | TGTGCCAGCAGCCTGGCGGGGGGAACTGAAGCTTTCTTT
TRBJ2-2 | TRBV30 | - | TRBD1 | CACDRVNTGELFF | TGTGCCTGCGACAGGGTGAACACCGGGGAGCTGTTTTTT
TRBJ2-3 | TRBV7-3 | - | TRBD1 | CASSLTTGRTDTQYF | TGTGCCAGCAGCTTAACGACAGGGCGGACAGATACGCAGTATTTT
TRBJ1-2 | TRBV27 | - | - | CASSSNLGGYGYTF | TGTGCCAGCAGTTCCAACCTCGGGGGCTATGGCTACACCTTC
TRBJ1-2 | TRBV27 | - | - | CASSFTSQGNYGYTF | TGTGCCAGCAGTTTCACCAGCCAGGGGAACTATGGCTACACCTTC
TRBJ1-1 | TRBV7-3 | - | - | CASSLSSNTEAFF | TGTGCCAGCAGCCTCTCCTCTAACACTGAAGCTTTCTTT
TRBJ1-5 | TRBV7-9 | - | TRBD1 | CASSFGDRALQPQHF | TGTGCCAGCAGCTTCGGGGACAGGGCCCTTCAGCCCCAGCATTTT
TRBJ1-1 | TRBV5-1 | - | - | CASSFLQGVNTEAFF | TGCGCCAGCAGCTTCCTCCAGGGTGTGAACACTGAAGCTTTCTTT
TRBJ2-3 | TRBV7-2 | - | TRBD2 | CASSFSTSPWGTDTQYF | TGTGCCAGCAGCTTTTCGACTAGCCCCTGGGGCACAGATACGCAGTATTTT
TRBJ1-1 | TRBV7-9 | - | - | CASSFRGNTEAFF | TGTGCCAGCAGCTTCAGGGGGAACACTGAAGCTTTCTTT
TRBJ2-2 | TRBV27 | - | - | CASSLSRVNTGELFF | TGTGCCAGCAGTTTGAGCAGGGTAAACACCGGGGAGCTGTTTTTT
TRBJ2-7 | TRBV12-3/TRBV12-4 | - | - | CASSPGQNYEQYF | TGTGCCAGCAGCCCAGGACAGAACTACGAGCAGTACTTC
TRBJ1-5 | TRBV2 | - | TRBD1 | CASTPGGQGAGQPQHF | TGTGCCAGCACTCCAGGGGGACAGGGGGCCGGGCAGCCCCAGCATTTT
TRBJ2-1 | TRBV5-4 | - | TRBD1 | CASSLGLRTGYNEQFF | TGTGCCAGCAGCTTGGGGTTGCGGACAGGTTACAATGAGCAGTTCTTC
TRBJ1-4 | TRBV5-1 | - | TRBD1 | CASSFRGLATNEKLFF | TGCGCCAGCAGCTTCAGGGGGCTTGCAACTAATGAAAAACTGTTTTTT
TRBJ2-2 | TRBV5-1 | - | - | CASSLGQPGELFF | TGCGCCAGCAGCTTGGGACAGCCCGGGGAGCTGTTTTTT
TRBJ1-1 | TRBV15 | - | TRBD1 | CATSTGGAWTEAFF | TGTGCCACCAGCACAGGGGGCGCGTGGACTGAAGCTTTCTTT
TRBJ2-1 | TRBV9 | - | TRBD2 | CASSATSGRTSQEQFF | TGTGCCAGCAGCGCCACTAGCGGGAGGACTTCACAGGAGCAGTTCTTC
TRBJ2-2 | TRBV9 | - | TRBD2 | CASSVARTRINTGELFF | TGTGCCAGCAGCGTAGCTCGGACTAGGATTAACACCGGGGAGCTGTTTTTT
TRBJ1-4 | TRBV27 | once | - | CASSFREKLFF | TGTGCCAGCAGTTTCCGTGAAAAACTGTTTTTT
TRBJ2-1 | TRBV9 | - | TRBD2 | CASSAPPAGRPREKQFF | TGTGCCAGCAGCGCACCTCCAGCGGGGAGGCCAAGGGAGAAACAGTTCTTC
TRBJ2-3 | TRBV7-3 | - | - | CASSLLGGAIDTQYF | TGTGCCAGCAGCTTACTAGGGGGGGCCATAGATACGCAGTATTTT
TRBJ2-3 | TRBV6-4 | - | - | CASSESRRGGPDTQYF | TGTGCCAGCAGTGAGTCGAGGAGGGGAGGTCCAGATACGCAGTATTTT
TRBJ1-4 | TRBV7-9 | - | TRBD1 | CASSHRQGLDEKLFF | TGTGCCAGCAGCCATCGACAGGGCTTGGATGAAAAACTGTTTTTT
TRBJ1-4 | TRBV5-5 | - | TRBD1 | CASSLWAGGNEKLFF | TGTGCCAGCAGCTTGTGGGCAGGGGGTAACGAAAAACTGTTTTTT
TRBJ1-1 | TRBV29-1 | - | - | CSPWGGGGSMNTEAFF | TGCAGCCCCTGGGGCGGGGGTGGCAGCATGAACACTGAAGCTTTCTTT
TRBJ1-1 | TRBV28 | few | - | CASSPQAFVEAFF | TGTGCCAGCAGTCCCCAGGCTTTTGTTGAAGCTTTCTTT
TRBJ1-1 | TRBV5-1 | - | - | CASSLGHLNTEAFF | TGCGCCAGCAGCTTGGGACACCTGAACACTGAAGCTTTCTTT
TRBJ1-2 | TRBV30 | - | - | CASLGVNYGYTF | TGTGCCTCGTTAGGAGTGAACTATGGCTACACCTTC
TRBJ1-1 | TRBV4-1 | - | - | CASSQDGRELMNTEAFF | TGCGCCAGCAGCCAAGATGGACGGGAGTTGATGAACACTGAAGCTTTCTTT
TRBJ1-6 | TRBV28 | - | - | CASSFPRSSGNSPLHF | TGTGCCAGCAGTTTCCCGCGATCATCGGGGAATTCACCCCTCCACTTT
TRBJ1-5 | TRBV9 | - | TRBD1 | CASSEGQGASSNQPQHF | TGTGCCAGCAGCGAAGGACAGGGGGCTTCAAGCAATCAGCCCCAGCATTTT
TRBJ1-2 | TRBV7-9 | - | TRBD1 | CASSLALIGTVHGYTF | TGTGCCAGCAGCTTAGCGCTTATTGGGACAGTTCATGGCTACACCTTC
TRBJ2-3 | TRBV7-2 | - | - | CASSRQGTDTQYF | TGTGCCAGCAGCCGACAGGGCACAGATACGCAGTATTTT
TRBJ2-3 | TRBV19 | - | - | CASSIESTQYF | TGTGCCAGTAGTATTGAGAGTACGCAGTATTTT
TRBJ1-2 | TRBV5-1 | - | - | CASSFSDSFGYGYTF | TGCGCCAGCAGCTTCTCTGACTCCTTTGGGTATGGCTACACCTTC
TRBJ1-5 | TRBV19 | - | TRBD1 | CASTPPDRGGGGYGPQHF | TGTGCCAGTACCCCCCCGGACAGGGGCGGAGGAGGATATGGGCCCCAGCATTTT
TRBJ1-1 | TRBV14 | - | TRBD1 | CASSQEGQGANTEAFF | TGTGCCAGCAGCCAGGAGGGCCAGGGGGCGAACACTGAAGCTTTCTTT
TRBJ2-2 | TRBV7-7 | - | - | CASSLITGELFF | TGTGCTAGCAGCTTAATAACCGGGGAGCTGTTTTTT